The rows below give T cell receptor beta chains drawn from one sample of a study of blood T cell repertoires in COVID-19. Here immunoSEQ multiplex PCR was the method, and the copy in TCRdb shows in-frame clones only, minus some. The profile shows a few hundred thousand clones, around 92% of them singletons. Sequencing was done on a sample of peripheral blood. Every receptor here comes from a woman aged 25 to 39 with COVID-19, enrolled during active disease. The CDR3 runs from the conserved cysteine through the conserved F or W.

V	length	CDR3
TRBV10-1	14	CASTETRANYGYTF
TRBV7-9	15	CASSLELAMTGELFF
TRBV4-1	14	CASSQESTVQPQHF
TRBV7-3	14	CASSPMVTGDEQFF
TRBV15	14	CATSRDRGSYEQYF
TRBV15	15	CATSRDTGNNNEQFF
TRBV10-3	15	CAISESDSNTDTQYF
TRBV6-5	15	CASRVDRGGNQPQHF
TRBV2	14	CASSRQGINQPQHF
TRBV28	12	CASITGDYGYTF
TRBV11-3	16	CASSFIGGTGQETQYF
TRBV12-3/TRBV12-4	13	CASEQGINTEAFF
TRBV15	15	CATSSHRDTNYGYTF
TRBV19	17	CASSISSRSPPEETQYF
TRBV27	16	CASSLYFPATNEKLFF
TRBV25-1	16	CASGETPTGGEETQYF
TRBV5-6	15	CASSPVGAATYEQYF
TRBV11-2	17	CASQPLPGAEVKNIQYF
TRBV19	14	CASSIGGITGELFF
TRBV7-9	14	CASSHNSGGNTIYF
TRBV2	14	CASRPVRGDEKLFF
TRBV5-4	13	CASRMTGVTEAFF
TRBV5-1	17	CASSLGPSGTGGQPQHF
TRBV29-1	13	CSVSGTVNTEAFF
TRBV6-2/TRBV6-3	13	CASSYRQNTEAFF
TRBV7-8	16	CASSPTGTGRNTEAFF
TRBV3-1/TRBV3-2	14	CASSQYEGATEAFF
TRBV5-4	16	CASSLPPLGRQETQYF
TRBV11-2	14	CASSLALSGNTIYF
TRBV5-6	16	CASSLVPTGTYNEQFF
TRBV3-1/TRBV3-2	18	CASSQEAGGRSNTGELFF
TRBV19	15	CASSIGRLGNQPQHF
TRBV6-1	17	CASSEILGDRFTDTQYF
TRBV6-5	14	CASSPSPGTGELFF
TRBV3-1/TRBV3-2	14	CASRRQGAENTIYF
TRBV6-6	14	CASSQETGGHEQFF
TRBV29-1	12	CSVPSRNYGYTF
TRBV4-1	14	CASSQDPGNYEQYF
TRBV5-4	13	CASSLERNSPLHF
TRBV4-2	14	CASSQDGGFYGYTF
TRBV9	17	CASSVGTGGSLSEPQHF
TRBV2	14	CASRALGAYNEQFF
TRBV6-5	14	CASRDLAGTGELFF
TRBV9	12	CASSVGGREAFF
TRBV10-3	14	CATRQGRGNEKLFF